Listed below are T cell receptor beta chains from one sample, sequenced in a study of T cell responses to AZD1222 COVID-19 vaccine. Assay: immunoSEQ multiplex PCR; the TCRdb copy retains only in-frame clones and omits some. The sample lists 150,000 to 190,000 clones; roughly nine tenths were seen once. The sequencing here drew on peripheral blood, taken 28 days after the second AZD1222 dose. The receptors were gathered from an adult who received the AZD1222 COVID-19 vaccine. The conserved cysteine and the conserved F or W are not part of the CDR3 here.

V,J,length,CDR3
TRBV19,TRBJ1-1,12,ASRPPHRGTEAF
TRBV12-3/TRBV12-4,TRBJ2-7,11,ASSRQNSYEQY
TRBV5-5,TRBJ1-5,11,ASSFPGNQPQH
TRBV19,TRBJ1-1,10,ASSIRDEIAF
TRBV7-8,TRBJ1-2,12,ASSLDLGGNGYT
TRBV10-3,TRBJ1-1,12,AIKRQGGDTEAF
TRBV7-6,TRBJ2-5,15,ASSLRDRGLAGETQY
TRBV5-1,TRBJ1-4,10,ASSVHAAKLF
TRBV7-2,TRBJ1-5,15,ASSPGGWRDSNQPQH
TRBV6-5,TRBJ2-2,13,ASSTGGQNTGELF
TRBV11-1,TRBJ1-4,14,ASSSGTGATNEKLF
TRBV5-1,TRBJ1-1,14,ASSLKTIGANTEAF
TRBV5-6,TRBJ1-2,14,ASSLGPLSPDYGYT
TRBV7-9,TRBJ2-7,13,ASSLRDTPSYEQY
TRBV7-2,TRBJ1-3,14,ASSLYAGRIGNTIY
TRBV7-2,TRBJ1-2,14,ASSLEIYGTLGGYT
TRBV3-1/TRBV3-2,TRBJ2-1,15,ASSQELAGVAYNEQF
TRBV3-1/TRBV3-2,TRBJ1-1,10,ASSQGRREAF
TRBV6-5,TRBJ1-5,12,ASSPDRSNQPQH
TRBV18,TRBJ2-3,14,ASSPRNSPFGDTQY
TRBV5-1,TRBJ1-2,12,ASSWTATNYGYT
TRBV7-9,TRBJ2-1,14,ASSLFLSGSRGEQF
TRBV7-8,TRBJ2-7,12,ASSLGTGIGEQY
TRBV10-3,TRBJ2-2,17,AISRRGNLVVRASGELF
TRBV28,TRBJ2-2,13,ASSLGGSGTGELF
TRBV19,TRBJ1-3,12,ASRFVGYGNTIY
TRBV19,TRBJ2-5,12,ASSGRTGLETQY
TRBV12-5,TRBJ1-1,16,ASGLGTHGGQANTEAF
TRBV5-1,TRBJ1-4,13,ASSPLQGLKEKLF
TRBV3-1/TRBV3-2,TRBJ1-6,15,ASSQRIGQGGRSPLH
TRBV2,TRBJ2-7,15,ASSEQARLRSSYEQY
TRBV7-2,TRBJ2-3,12,ASSLNRVPDTQY
TRBV12-5,TRBJ2-3,14,ASGLLGKTSTDTQY
TRBV3-1/TRBV3-2,TRBJ1-1,17,ASSQDPTRTGHLNTEAF
TRBV7-2,TRBJ2-5,11,ASSIIQGETQY
TRBV7-8,TRBJ2-1,14,ASSSLAGAVYNEQF
TRBV23-1,TRBJ1-3,15,ASSHLGQDVSGNTIY
TRBV7-8,TRBJ2-1,14,ASSLAGSGGAYEQF
TRBV6-6,TRBJ2-7,12,ASRITGSSYEQY
TRBV15,TRBJ2-7,12,ATSRVTGFNEQY
TRBV9,TRBJ1-4,13,ASSVAGTGAEKLF
TRBV27,TRBJ2-4,11,ASSDRGRNIQY
TRBV6-2/TRBV6-3,TRBJ2-2,14,ASSYVGTGNTGELF
TRBV5-1,TRBJ1-2,13,ASSSGAAQGYGYT